These T cell receptor beta chains were read from a single sample in a study of cytomegalovirus exposure and HLA in healthy donors. Repertoires were generated with immunoSEQ multiplex PCR, while TCRdb's copy carries only in-frame clones and drops some. Of approximately 170,000 clones in the sample, around 78% are singletons; the top ten hold 1.5% to 1.9%. Specimen: PBMCs. The receptors originated from a middle-aged man in good health and CMV-seronegative. Each CDR3 is given with its conserved first and last residue. A D gene is named only where the DNA matches it firmly. Only part of the rows carry a size: once, few, many, or a class if the clone is expanded.

clone size	V gene	J gene	D gene	CDR3 protein	CDR3 DNA
.	TRBV28	TRBJ2-5	TRBD2	CASSFLAGEGRETQYF	TGTGCCAGCAGTTTTCTAGCGGGAGAAGGACGGGAGACCCAGTACTTC
.	TRBV5-1	TRBJ2-3	.	CASSLYSSGSTDTQYF	TGCGCCAGCAGCTTGTATTCAAGCGGGAGCACAGATACGCAGTATTTT
.	TRBV5-4	TRBJ2-7	.	CASSLGSAGTYEQYF	TGTGCCAGCAGCTTGGGGTCTGCAGGGACCTACGAGCAGTACTTC
.	TRBV7-2	TRBJ2-3	TRBD2	CASSPGLASTDTQYF	TGTGCCAGCAGCCCCGGACTAGCCAGCACAGATACGCAGTATTTT
.	TRBV15	TRBJ1-3	.	CATSRTRGSGNTIYF	TGTGCCACCAGCAGAACACGGGGCTCTGGAAACACCATATATTTT
.	TRBV28	TRBJ2-3	TRBD2	CASSYQREIGTDTQYF	TGTGCCAGCAGTTACCAGCGGGAGATCGGCACAGATACGCAGTATTTT
.	TRBV6-5	TRBJ1-2	TRBD1	CASGQTGAGHTF	TGTGCCAGCGGGCAGACAGGGGCTGGCCACACCTTC
.	TRBV10-2	TRBJ2-3	.	CASSEISLVTDTQYF	TGCGCCAGCAGTGAGATTAGTCTTGTCACAGATACGCAGTATTTT
.	TRBV19	TRBJ2-1	.	CASSNRLAPSSYNEQFF	TGTGCCAGTAGTAATCGTCTAGCGCCTAGCTCCTACAATGAGCAGTTCTTC
.	TRBV18	TRBJ2-1	.	CASSPSRLVNEQFF	TGTGCCAGCTCACCAAGTCGACTAGTCAATGAGCAGTTCTTC
once	TRBV4-1	TRBJ2-7	.	CASSHRQGRAYEQYF	TGCGCCAGCAGCCACCGTCAGGGAAGGGCCTACGAGCAGTACTTC
.	TRBV18	TRBJ1-4	.	CASSQDRGREEKLFF	TGTGCCAGCTCACAGGACAGAGGAAGAGAAGAAAAACTGTTTTTT
once	TRBV28	TRBJ1-5	.	CASTLFSSNQPQHF	TGTGCCAGCACTTTATTCAGTAGCAATCAGCCCCAGCATTTT
.	TRBV19	TRBJ2-3	.	CFGVDTQYF	TGTTTCGGGGTGGATACGCAGTATTTT
few	TRBV29-1	TRBJ2-2	.	CSVRQGSGELFF	TGCAGCGTGCGTCAGGGGTCCGGGGAGCTGTTTTTT
once	TRBV5-4	TRBJ2-2	TRBD1	CASTLRTGANTGELFF	TGTGCCAGCACCCTCCGGACAGGGGCCAACACCGGGGAGCTGTTTTTT
.	TRBV28	TRBJ2-4	TRBD2	CASSPSSGRAAKNIQYF	TGTGCCAGCAGTCCTTCTAGCGGGAGGGCAGCCAAAAACATTCAGTACTTC
.	TRBV15	TRBJ2-7	.	CATSRDHRAYEQYF	TGTGCCACCAGCAGGGACCACAGGGCATACGAGCAGTACTTC
.	TRBV7-3	TRBJ2-1	.	CASSPRVDSNEQFF	TGTGCCAGCAGCCCGAGGGTGGACTCTAATGAGCAGTTCTTC
.	TRBV28	TRBJ1-5	TRBD1	CASSFVGQSNQPQHF	TGTGCCAGCAGTTTTGTGGGACAGAGCAATCAGCCCCAGCATTTT
.	TRBV11-2	TRBJ1-1	.	CASSLREQAFF	TGTGCCAGCAGCTTACGGGAACAAGCTTTCTTT
.	TRBV19	TRBJ2-3	TRBD1	CASSRGGGTQGDTQYF	TGTGCCAGTAGTAGAGGGGGCGGAACCCAGGGAGATACGCAGTATTTT
.	TRBV7-2	TRBJ1-5	TRBD1	CASSTQTGYNQPQHF	TGTGCCAGCAGCACCCAGACAGGGTACAATCAGCCCCAGCATTTT
.	TRBV15	TRBJ1-2	.	CATSRESRGEYGYTF	TGTGCCACCAGCAGAGAAAGCAGGGGTGAATATGGCTACACCTTC
.	TRBV5-4	TRBJ2-7	.	CASSLWLYEQYF	TGTGCCAGCAGCTTGTGGCTCTACGAGCAGTACTTC
few	TRBV4-1	TRBJ1-1	.	CASSVGVSTEAFF	TGCGCCAGCAGCGTCGGGGTAAGCACTGAAGCTTTCTTT
.	TRBV5-1	TRBJ2-7	.	CASSLAGGFGEQYF	TGCGCCAGCAGCTTGGCCGGAGGGTTCGGCGAGCAGTACTTC
many	TRBV5-1	TRBJ2-3	.	CASSPRGSDTQYF	TGCGCCAGCAGCCCACGGGGGTCAGATACGCAGTATTTT
few	TRBV30	TRBJ1-4	TRBD1	CAWSLRGTGYEKLFF	TGTGCCTGGAGCCTCCGCGGGACAGGGTATGAAAAACTGTTTTTT
.	TRBV6-1	TRBJ1-2	.	CASSYGGSGYTF	TGTGCCAGCAGTTATGGCGGGTCCGGCTACACCTTC
once	TRBV12-5	TRBJ1-1	.	CASGATGTEAFF	TGTGCTAGTGGTGCTACGGGGACTGAAGCTTTCTTT
.	TRBV28	TRBJ1-1	.	CASSVTRDFFEAFF	TGTGCCAGCAGCGTTACCAGGGACTTCTTTGAAGCTTTCTTT
.	TRBV11-2	TRBJ1-5	.	CASSFTSNQPQHF	TGTGCCAGCAGCTTCACATCCAATCAGCCCCAGCATTTT
.	TRBV11-2	TRBJ2-6	TRBD2	CASTLPGVAGLGANVLTF	TGTGCCAGCACCCTACCGGGGGTAGCGGGACTGGGGGCCAACGTCCTGACTTTC
.	TRBV9	TRBJ2-7	.	CASSVGLGTSEQYF	TGTGCCAGCAGCGTGGGTCTGGGGACATCGGAGCAGTACTTC
.	TRBV19	TRBJ2-1	TRBD1	CASSIARTGGGNEQFF	TGTGCCAGTAGTATAGCAAGGACAGGGGGCGGGAATGAGCAGTTCTTC
.	TRBV5-8	TRBJ2-1	TRBD2	CASSWGTSGYNEQFF	TGTGCCAGTAGCTGGGGAACTAGCGGATACAATGAGCAGTTCTTC
.	TRBV19	TRBJ2-7	TRBD1	CASRNDRGGYEQYF	TGTGCCAGTAGGAACGACAGGGGCGGCTACGAGCAGTACTTC
.	TRBV6-5	TRBJ2-7	.	CASGPRGRAYEQYF	TGTGCCAGCGGCCCTAGGGGGAGGGCCTACGAGCAGTACTTC
.	TRBV27	TRBJ2-7	.	CASSPIGGYAEQYF	TGTGCCAGCAGTCCTATCGGAGGGTACGCCGAGCAGTACTTC
.	TRBV28	TRBJ2-4	.	CASRPTIAKNIQYF	TGTGCCAGCAGACCTACCATAGCCAAAAACATTCAGTACTTC
.	TRBV14	TRBJ2-1	TRBD1	CASSWRQGTIYEQFF	TGTGCCAGCAGCTGGAGACAGGGTACGATCTATGAGCAGTTCTTC
.	TRBV5-4	TRBJ2-7	TRBD1	CASSLASTTGDYEQYF	TGTGCCAGCAGCTTGGCCTCCACGACAGGGGACTACGAGCAGTACTTC
.	TRBV5-4	TRBJ2-7	TRBD2	CASSLGGGGGDEQYF	TGTGCCAGCAGCTTGGGGGGGGGAGGCGGGGACGAGCAGTACTTC
.	TRBV28	TRBJ2-1	TRBD1	CASSTPGTVSYNEQFF	TGTGCCAGCAGTACCCCCGGGACAGTATCTTACAATGAGCAGTTCTTC
.	TRBV4-1	TRBJ1-5	.	CASSPNAGWSNQPQHF	TGCGCCAGCAGCCCAAACGCGGGGTGGAGCAATCAGCCCCAGCATTTT
.	TRBV7-9	TRBJ2-6	.	CASTTLHPDRSSGANVLTF	TGTGCCAGCACCACTCTTCATCCAGACAGGTCCTCTGGGGCCAACGTCCTGACTTTC
.	TRBV15	TRBJ1-4	.	CATSRVGPNEKLFF	TGTGCCACCAGCAGAGTGGGGCCTAATGAAAAACTGTTTTTT
.	TRBV2	TRBJ1-1	.	CASSDEVNTEAFF	TGTGCCAGCAGTGATGAGGTAAACACTGAAGCTTTCTTT
once	TRBV30	TRBJ2-3	TRBD2	CAWTSGRLSQYF	TGTGCCTGGACGAGCGGGAGATTATCGCAGTATTTT
once	TRBV19	TRBJ1-2	TRBD1	CASRRTGDGGYGYTF	TGTGCCAGTAGGCGGACAGGGGACGGAGGCTATGGCTACACCTTC
.	TRBV4-2	TRBJ2-3	TRBD2	CASTISGSLTDTQYF	TGTGCCAGCACCATAAGCGGGAGCTTGACAGATACGCAGTATTTT
.	TRBV7-3	TRBJ2-5	.	CASSLTGGDSPAETQYF	TGTGCCAGCAGCTTAACGGGTGGGGACTCCCCCGCGGAGACCCAGTACTTC
.	TRBV28	TRBJ2-5	TRBD2	CASGREGQYF	TGTGCCAGCGGTCGGGAGGGCCAGTACTTC
.	TRBV11-2	TRBJ2-2	TRBD2	CASSPGTSGGGEELFF	TGTGCCAGCAGCCCAGGGACTAGCGGAGGGGGGGAGGAGCTGTTTTTT
.	TRBV7-2	TRBJ1-2	TRBD1	CASSYRQGADYGYTF	TGTGCCAGCAGCTACAGACAGGGGGCGGACTATGGCTACACCTTC
.	TRBV5-1	TRBJ2-2	TRBD2	CASSPPVSSGSSGELFF	TGCGCCAGCAGCCCCCCGGTGTCTAGCGGGAGTTCCGGGGAGCTGTTTTTT
few	TRBV6-5	TRBJ2-7	TRBD1	CASSQGQANEQYF	TGTGCCAGCAGTCAGGGACAGGCGAACGAGCAGTACTTC
.	TRBV5-4	TRBJ2-7	TRBD1	CASSLPGGVYEQYF	TGTGCCAGCAGCTTGCCAGGGGGCGTCTACGAGCAGTACTTC
.	TRBV9	TRBJ2-1	.	CASSEGLTRDEQFF	TGTGCCAGCAGCGAGGGACTGACAAGGGATGAGCAGTTCTTC